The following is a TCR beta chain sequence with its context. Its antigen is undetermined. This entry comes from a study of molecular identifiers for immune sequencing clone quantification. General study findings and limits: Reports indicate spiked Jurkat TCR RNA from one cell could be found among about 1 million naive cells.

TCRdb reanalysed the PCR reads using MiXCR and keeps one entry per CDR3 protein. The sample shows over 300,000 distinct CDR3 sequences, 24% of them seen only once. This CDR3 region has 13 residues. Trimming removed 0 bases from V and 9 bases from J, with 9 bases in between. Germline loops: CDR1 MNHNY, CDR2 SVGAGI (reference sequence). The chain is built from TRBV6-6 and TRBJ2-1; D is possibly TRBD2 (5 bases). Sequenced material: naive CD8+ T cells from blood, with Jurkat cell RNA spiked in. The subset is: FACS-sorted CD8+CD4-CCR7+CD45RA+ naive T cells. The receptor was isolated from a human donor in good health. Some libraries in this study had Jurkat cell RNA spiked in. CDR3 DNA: TGTGCCAGCAGTTACTCATTGCGGGCTGAGCAGTTCTTC. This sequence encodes CASSYSLRAEQFF.